This TCR beta chain is drawn from a study of neurological immune-mediated disorders. Study conclusions and caveats: Subjects shared no identical expanded-clone CDR3 amino acid sequences, suggesting private TCR-beta repertoires in all groups.

The CDR3 has 14 residues. Germline-derived CDR1 and CDR2 are MNHEY and SVGAGI. The ends were cut back, 5 bases at V and 4 bases at J, with 11 bases in the middle. Libraries from sorted cells used about 950,000 T cells (CD4+ or CD8+). This clonotype has at least ten counts. Its antigen is as yet unknown. The cDNA came from 5'RACE, which used 10-nucleotide random UMIs. TCRdb fed the 5' RACE reads into MiXCR, producing one record per CDR3 protein. Of 35,000 to 40,000 distinct CDR3 sequences listed, around 10% are singletons. The chain joins TRBV6-5 to TRBJ2-2, with D tentatively TRBD1 (5 bases). Input material: CD4+ T cells from blood. This receptor was taken from a woman aged 25 to 39 with HTLV-1-associated myelopathy (HAM/TSP). The CDR3 region has the DNA TGTGCCAGCAGTGATACAGGATTCACCGGGGAGCTGTTTTTT. Translation gives CASSDTGFTGELFF.